A single sample gave rise to the 26 T cell receptor beta chains below, sequenced in a study of chemoradiotherapy in HPV16-positive cancers. TCRdb keeps only in-frame clones here, not all; method: immunoSEQ multiplex PCR. In the table there are 6,000 or so clones, more than 65% of which are singletons. The sequencing here drew on tumor tissue, taken from a patient who underwent chemoradiotherapy. The source is a human donor with HPV-associated anogenital cancer.

As to this clone: A read error may produce the germline difference seen at one junction end. The V call is TRBV5-7, the J call TRBJ1-5; 11 positions match TRBD1. Being an ORF, TRBV5-7 has a function that is uncertain. The CDR3 is 18 amino acids. The CDR3 bases are TGTGCCAGCAGCTTGATACCCAGGGACAGGGGGACCGAATCAGCCCCAGCATTT. As protein: CASSLIPRDRGTESAPAF.

This chain connects TRBV2 to TRBJ1-5, with a tentative D call TRBD1 (5 bases). Trimming pared 1 base from V and 1 base from J, leaving 8 bases between. CDR3 length: 15 residues. Germline CDR1 is SNHLY and CDR2 is FYNNEI. As DNA, the CDR3 is TGTGCCAGCAGTGAAGAGTGGGACAGCAATCAGCCCCAGCATTTT. Translation: CASSEEWDSNQPQHF.

This clone was found a few times. The CDR3 bases are TGTGCCAGCACTGAGGGGGGGGCAAGCTATGGCTACACCTTC. Translated, it gives CASTEGGASYGYTF. This chain links TRBV6-1 with TRBJ1-2; D might be TRBD1 (6 bases). V shed 7 bases and J shed 4 bases, with 16 bases lying between them. Germline lookup yields CDR1 MNHNS and CDR2 SASEGT. The CDR3 has 14 residues.

This rearrangement joins TRBV11-2 to TRBJ2-3; D is unresolved. V was trimmed by 5 bases and J by 2 bases, leaving 20 bases between them. CDR3 size: 17 residues. The germline CDR1 and CDR2 sequences are SGHAT and FQNNGV. CDR3 sequence: CASSPAVGRKNTDTQYF. The CDR3 region has the DNA TGTGCCAGCAGCCCCGCCGTCGGACGGAAGAACACAGATACGCAGTATTTT. Based on the CDR3 plus reference TRBV11-2 and TRBJ2-3, the full variable domain is EAGVAQSPRYKIIEKRQSVAFWCNPISGHATLYWYQQILGQGPKLLIQFQNNGVVDDSQLPKDRFSAERLKGVDSTLKIQPAKLEDSAVYLCASSPAVGRKNTDTQYFGPGTRLTVL.

V usage is TRBV7-2 and J usage is TRBJ2-7; D is possibly TRBD2 (6 bases). Deletions cut 6 bases from V and 3 bases from J, with 12 bases between. The CDR3 spans 13 residues. CDR1 SGHTA and CDR2 FQGNSA come from the germline V gene. This CDR3 is CASRGGPSYEQYF. The CDR3 DNA is TGTGCCAGCAGGGGAGGTCCGAGCTACGAGCAGTACTTC.

The chain uses TRBV5-6 and TRBJ2-5; TRBD1 aligns across 7 bases. The CDR3 length is 14 residues. The germline V gene has CDR1 SGHDT and CDR2 YYEEEE. Trimming cost V 7 bases and J 2 bases; bases outside gene matches: 8. CDR3 DNA: TGTGCCAGCCTGAGGGGGACAGTTCAAGAGACCCAGTACTTC. Translating gives CASLRGTVQETQYF.

This chain uses TRBV7-7 with TRBJ2-5; possibly TRBD2 for D (6 bases). CDR1 SSHAT and CDR2 FNYEAQ come from the germline V gene (reference sequence). This CDR3 is 14 amino acids long. The chain's CDR3 is CASGLRGGIETQYF. As DNA, the CDR3 is TGTGCTAGCGGATTAAGGGGCGGCATAGAGACCCAGTACTTC.

V gene TRBV19 combines with J gene TRBJ1-1; possibly TRBD1 for D (5 bases). V lost 2 bases and J 6 bases, leaving 13 bases between the germline ends. The CDR3 is 14 residues long. Germline loops: CDR1 LNHDA, CDR2 SQIVND (reference sequence). The CDR3 loop is CASSIPTGQAEAFF. DNA for the CDR3: TGTGCCAGTAGTATACCCACAGGCCAAGCTGAAGCTTTCTTT.

The chain has TRBV4-2 and TRBJ1-2; 7 bases agree with TRBD1. Trimming removed 2 bases from V and 4 bases from J; junction bases left unmatched: 7. The length of the CDR3 is 15 residues. Germline-derived CDR1 and CDR2 are LGHNA and YNFKEQ. CDR3 DNA sequence: TGTGCCAGCAGCCAACGGACAGGTGAGGGCTATGGCTACACCTTC. Its translation is CASSQRTGEGYGYTF.

The V and J genes are TRBV7-9 and TRBJ1-1; 7 bases align to TRBD1. The CDR3 runs 14 residues. V gave up 2 bases and J gave up 2 bases; unmatched junction bases: 2. Germline CDR1 and CDR2: SEHNR and FQNEAQ (reference sequence). The CDR3 spells CASSLQGGNTEAFF. The CDR3 bases are TGTGCCAGCAGCTTACAGGGGGGAAACACTGAAGCTTTCTTT. The entire variable domain, with the rest obtained from reference TRBV7-9 and TRBJ1-1, is as follows: DTGVSQNPRHKITKRGQNVTFRCDPISEHNRLYWYRQTLGQGPEFLTYFQNEAQLEKSRLLSDRFSAERPKGSFSTLEIQRTEQGDSAMYLCASSLQGGNTEAFFGQGTRLTVV.

The rearrangement joins TRBV9 to TRBJ1-2; D uncertain. The CDR3 length is 15 residues. Germline assignment: CDR1 SGDLS and CDR2 YYNGEE. With 0 bases removed from V and 4 bases from J, the gap between germline ends came to 13 bases. CDR3 DNA sequence: TGTGCCAGCAGCGTAGACCGTGCACTCAGCTATGGCTACACCTTC. It specifies CASSVDRALSYGYTF.

The chain has TRBV27 and TRBJ2-7; a weak D match, TRBD1 (6 bases). CDR3 size: 17 residues. Germline lookup yields CDR1 MNHEY and CDR2 SMNVEV (reference sequence). Trimming took off 2 bases at V and 0 bases at J, with 17 bases between the two ends. The CDR3 loop is CASSLGFRQGSSYEQYF. Here the CDR3 DNA reads TGTGCCAGCAGTTTAGGGTTTAGGCAGGGGAGCTCCTACGAGCAGTACTTC.

This chain connects TRBV7-2 to TRBJ1-1; 10 bases are shared with TRBD1. This CDR3 comprises 15 residues. Looked up from germline, CDR1 is SGHTA and CDR2 is FQGNSA. The ends lost 5 bases at V and 3 bases at J; junction bases unmatched: 6. The CDR3 DNA reads as TGTGCCAGCAGCCCTAACGGACAGGGGGACACTGAAGCTTTCTTT. Amino acid sequence: CASSPNGQGDTEAFF.

The chain combines TRBV18 with TRBJ2-7; the match to TRBD1 covers 7 bases. Trimming took 2 bases from V and 9 from J; bases not matched to a gene: 13. The CDR3 has 15 residues. Germline assignment: CDR1 KGHSH and CDR2 LQKENI. CDR3 nucleotide sequence: TGTGCCAGCTCACCAGCCGACAGGGCAAAACGGGGGCAGTACTTC. The encoded protein is CASSPADRAKRGQYF.

The CDR3 bases are TGTGCCAGCAGTGAATGGGGGACAGGGGTTATTTCACCCCTCCACTTT. Translation: CASSEWGTGVISPLHF. The chain uses TRBV6-1 and TRBJ1-6; TRBD1 agrees at 10 bases. The CDR3 extends over 16 amino acids. Looked up from germline, CDR1 is MNHNS and CDR2 is SASEGT. J lost 9 bases, V lost 2 bases, and 7 bases had no gene match.

This sequence joins TRBV11-1 and TRBJ2-5; D gene uncertain. The CDR3 has 13 residues. Trimming took 3 bases from V and 1 from J, leaving 6 bases between them. CDR1 and CDR2 (germline): SGHAT, FQDESV (reference sequence). In DNA, the CDR3 is TGTGCCAGCAGCTTCGACGTCCAAGAGACCCAGTACTTC. Translated, it gives CASSFDVQETQYF.

This clone appeared a few times. The chain has TRBV5-6 and TRBJ1-3; D might be TRBD1 (5 bases). Germline V gene data show CDR1 as SGHDT and CDR2 as YYEEEE. Trimming stripped 4 bases from V and 0 bases from J, with 20 bases between. The CDR3 totals 18 residues. CDR3 nucleotides: TGTGCCAGCAGCCGGGCGGGTGACAGTCTTTTCTCTGGAAACACCATATATTTT. Translating gives CASSRAGDSLFSGNTIYF. The complete variable domain, with remaining parts taken from reference TRBV5-6 and TRBJ1-3, reads DAGVTQSPTHLIKTRGQQVTLRCSPKSGHDTVSWYQQALGQGPQFIFQYYEEEERQRGNFPDRFSGHQFPNYSSELNVNALLLGDSALYLCASSRAGDSLFSGNTIYFGEGSWLTVV.

The chain recombines TRBV5-5 with TRBJ2-5; D possibly uses TRBD1 or TRBD2 (5 bases each). V was shortened by 4 bases and J by 2 bases, with 12 bases between the two germline ends. The CDR3 runs 14 residues. The V gene's germline CDR1 is SGHKS and CDR2 YYEKEE (reference sequence). CDR3 sequence (DNA): TGTGCCAGCAGCCCAGGGACCGAACAAGAGACCCAGTACTTC. It is translated as CASSPGTEQETQYF.

The chain couples TRBV6-1 to TRBJ2-3; 9 bases align to TRBD1. CDR3 size: 15 residues. The V segment lost 4 bases and the J segment 3 bases; nucleotides outside the gene matches: 5. Germline lookup yields CDR1 MNHNS and CDR2 SASEGT. This chain's CDR3 is CASSAAGQGTDTQYF. CDR3 sequence (DNA): TGTGCCAGCAGTGCCGCGGGACAGGGAACAGATACGCAGTATTTT.

The chain joins TRBV4-3 to TRBJ2-7; possibly TRBD1 for D (7 bases). Germline V CDR1 and CDR2: LGHNA, YSLEER. V dropped 1 base and J dropped 4 bases, with 14 bases sitting between them. The CDR3 is 15 residues long. The CDR3 region is CASSQAGGGRYEQYF. The CDR3 DNA sequence: TGCGCCAGCAGCCAAGCTGGAGGGGGCAGGTACGAGCAGTACTTC.

The chain carries TRBV27 and TRBJ1-5; D perhaps matches TRBD1 (5 bases). CDR1 and CDR2 from the germline V gene are MNHEY and SMNVEV (reference sequence). V lost 2 bases to trimming and J lost 1 base, with 15 bases between them. The CDR3 is made up of 17 amino acids. The CDR3 region is CASSLTPPGPSNQPQHF. CDR3 nucleotide sequence: TGTGCCAGCAGTTTAACACCGCCGGGGCCCAGCAATCAGCCCCAGCATTTT.

The chain has TRBV28 and TRBJ1-4; D uncertain. Per germline, CDR1 MDHEN and CDR2 SYDVKM. CDR3 length: 16 amino acids. Deletions cut 5 bases from V and 8 bases from J, with 21 bases between. In nucleotides, the CDR3 is TGTGCCAGCAGTCCCATGATAAAGATAAGCGGGGAAAAACTGTTTTTT. The encoded protein is CASSPMIKISGEKLFF.

This clone was seen more than once but under ten times. The rearrangement links TRBV7-2 to TRBJ1-1; D gene uncertain. The CDR3 covers 12 residues. V was trimmed by 1 base and J by 4 bases, leaving 4 bases between them. Germline-derived CDR1 and CDR2 are SGHTA and FQGNSA. For the CDR3, the DNA is TGTGCCAGCAGCTTAGGACTCACTGAAGCTTTCTTT. Residues: CASSLGLTEAFF.

The chain links TRBV2 to TRBJ1-3; 7 bases are a match to TRBD1. V was pared by 5 bases and J by 8 bases, with 12 bases of the junction left unmatched. The CDR3 sequence is 15 residues long. Germline CDR1 SNHLY, CDR2 FYNNEI. The CDR3 spells CASSIRQGVSDTIYF. CDR3 bases: TGTGCCAGCAGTATTCGACAGGGTGTGAGTGACACCATATATTTT.

The chain uses TRBV18 and TRBJ2-5; the match to TRBD1 covers 9 bases. CDR1 and CDR2 (germline): KGHSH, LQKENI. The CDR3 extends over 16 amino acids. V dropped 5 bases and J dropped 2; count of bases not matched to a gene: 9. The CDR3 DNA sequence: TGTGCCAGCTCAGGCCAACAGGGGGCTCAACAAGAGACCCAGTACTTC. Translation: CASSGQQGAQQETQYF.

This chain uses TRBV27 with TRBJ1-5; a possible D gene is TRBD1 (5 bases). CDR1 and CDR2 (germline): MNHEY, SMNVEV (reference sequence). The V end was cut by 2 bases, the J end by 7 bases, with 18 bases between. CDR3 length: 16 amino acids. CDR3 protein: CASSLDAAGRYQPQHF. The CDR3 nucleotides are TGTGCCAGCAGTTTAGACGCGGCAGGGAGGTACCAGCCCCAGCATTTT.